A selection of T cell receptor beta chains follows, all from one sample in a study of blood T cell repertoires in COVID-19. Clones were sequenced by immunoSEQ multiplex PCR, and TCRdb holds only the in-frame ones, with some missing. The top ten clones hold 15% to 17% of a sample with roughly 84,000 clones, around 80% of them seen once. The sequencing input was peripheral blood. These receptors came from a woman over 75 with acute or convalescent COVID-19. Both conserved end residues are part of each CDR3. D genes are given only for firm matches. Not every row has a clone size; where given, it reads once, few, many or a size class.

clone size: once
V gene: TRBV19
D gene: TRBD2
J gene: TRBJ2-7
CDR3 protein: CASSISPGAQRGAYEQYF
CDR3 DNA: TGTGCCAGTAGTATTTCGCCAGGGGCCCAGCGGGGGGCCTACGAGCAGTACTTC

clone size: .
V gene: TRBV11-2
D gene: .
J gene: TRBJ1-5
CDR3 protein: CASSLGIGGDQPQHF
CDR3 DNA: TGTGCCAGCAGCTTAGGGATAGGAGGGGATCAGCCCCAGCATTTT

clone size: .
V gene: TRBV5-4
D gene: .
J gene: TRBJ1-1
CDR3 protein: CASSPPPGNTEAFF
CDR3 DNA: TGTGCCAGCAGCCCTCCTCCGGGTAACACTGAAGCTTTCTTT

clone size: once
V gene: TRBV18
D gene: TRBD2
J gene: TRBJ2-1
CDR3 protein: CASSRLAGGHNEQFF
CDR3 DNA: TGTGCCAGCTCACGACTAGCGGGCGGGCACAATGAGCAGTTCTTC

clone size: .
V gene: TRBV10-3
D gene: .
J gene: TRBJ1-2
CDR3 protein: CAIRQDAIWNGYTF
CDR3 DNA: TGTGCCATTCGACAGGATGCGATATGGAATGGCTACACCTTC

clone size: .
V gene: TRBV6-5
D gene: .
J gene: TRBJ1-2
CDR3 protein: CASISSNRAHGYTF
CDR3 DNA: TGTGCCAGCATTTCTTCGAACAGGGCGCATGGCTACACCTTC

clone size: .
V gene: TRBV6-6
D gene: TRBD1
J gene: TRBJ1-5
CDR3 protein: CASSHEDRGFHSNQPQHF
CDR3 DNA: TGTGCCAGCAGTCATGAGGACAGGGGGTTTCATAGCAATCAGCCCCAGCATTTT

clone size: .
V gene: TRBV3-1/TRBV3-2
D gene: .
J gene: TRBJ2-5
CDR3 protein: CASSFTSAGTQYF
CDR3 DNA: TGTGCCAGCAGCTTTACTAGTGCGGGGACCCAGTACTTC

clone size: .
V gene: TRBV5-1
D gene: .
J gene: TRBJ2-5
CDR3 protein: CASSPLAGLVETQYF
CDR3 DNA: TGCGCCAGCAGCCCCCTGGCAGGGTTGGTAGAGACCCAGTACTTC

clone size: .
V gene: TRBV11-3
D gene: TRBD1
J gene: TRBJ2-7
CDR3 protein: CASAERDRVGYEQYF
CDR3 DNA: TGTGCCAGCGCCGAACGGGACAGGGTGGGTTACGAGCAGTACTTC

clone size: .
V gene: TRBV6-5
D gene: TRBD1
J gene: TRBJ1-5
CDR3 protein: CASSSRTGQSNQPQHF
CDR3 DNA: TGTGCCAGCAGTTCCCGGACAGGGCAGAGCAATCAGCCCCAGCATTTT

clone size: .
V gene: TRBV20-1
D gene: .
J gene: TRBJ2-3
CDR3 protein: CSASPGDFTDTQYF
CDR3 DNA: TGCAGTGCTAGTCCAGGGGATTTCACAGATACGCAGTATTTT

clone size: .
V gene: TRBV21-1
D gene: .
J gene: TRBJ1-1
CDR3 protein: CASSARDREIMNTEAFF
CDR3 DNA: TGTGCCAGCAGCGCCCGGGACAGGGAAATAATGAACACTGAAGCTTTCTTT

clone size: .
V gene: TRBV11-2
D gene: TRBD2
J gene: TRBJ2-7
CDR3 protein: CASSSWTSGVYEQYF
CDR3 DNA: TGTGCCAGCAGCTCCTGGACTAGCGGGGTCTACGAGCAGTACTTC

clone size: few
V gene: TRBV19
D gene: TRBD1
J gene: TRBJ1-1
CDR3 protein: CATKSTGANTEAFF
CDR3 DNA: TGTGCCACCAAGTCTACAGGGGCTAACACTGAAGCTTTCTTT

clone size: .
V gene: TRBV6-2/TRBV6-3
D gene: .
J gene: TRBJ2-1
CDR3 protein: CASSLQETNEQFF
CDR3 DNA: TGTGCCAGCAGTTTACAGGAAACCAATGAGCAGTTCTTC

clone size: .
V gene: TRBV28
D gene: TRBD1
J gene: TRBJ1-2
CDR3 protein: CASSTGVGGYTF
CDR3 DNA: TGTGCCAGCAGCACAGGGGTCGGCGGCTACACCTTC

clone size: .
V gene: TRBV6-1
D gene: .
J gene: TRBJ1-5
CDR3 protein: CASSEVGTYSNQPQHF
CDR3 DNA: TGTGCCAGCAGTGAGGTAGGGACTTATAGCAATCAGCCCCAGCATTTT

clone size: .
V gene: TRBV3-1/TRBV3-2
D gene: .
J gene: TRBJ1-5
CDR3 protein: CASSQVPGGGQPQHF
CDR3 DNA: TGTGCCAGCAGCCAAGTCCCGGGGGGAGGTCAGCCCCAGCATTTT

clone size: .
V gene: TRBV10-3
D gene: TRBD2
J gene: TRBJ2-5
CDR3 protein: CAISATSGQETQYF
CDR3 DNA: TGTGCCATCAGTGCCACTAGCGGACAAGAGACCCAGTACTTC

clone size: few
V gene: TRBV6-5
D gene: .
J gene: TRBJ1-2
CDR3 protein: CASSSRTQANYGYTF
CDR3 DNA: TGTGCCAGCAGTAGTAGGACTCAAGCTAACTATGGCTACACCTTC

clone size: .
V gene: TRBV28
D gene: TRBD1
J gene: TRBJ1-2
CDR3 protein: CASQGALPFGYTF
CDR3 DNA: TGTGCCAGCCAGGGGGCGCTCCCTTTCGGCTACACCTTC

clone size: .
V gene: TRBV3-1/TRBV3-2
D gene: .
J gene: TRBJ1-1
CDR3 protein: CASSSGSPRKFTEAFF
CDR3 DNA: TGTGCCAGCAGCTCGGGGTCCCCAAGAAAGTTCACTGAAGCTTTCTTT

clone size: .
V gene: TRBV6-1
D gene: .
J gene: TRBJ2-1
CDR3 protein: CASSAPSLSSYNEQFF
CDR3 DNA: TGTGCCAGCAGTGCACCTTCGCTTAGCTCCTACAATGAGCAGTTCTTC

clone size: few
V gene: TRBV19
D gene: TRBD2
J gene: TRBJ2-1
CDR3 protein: CASSPLAGFGGNEQFF
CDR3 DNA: TGTGCCAGTAGTCCACTAGCGGGTTTCGGGGGGAATGAGCAGTTCTTC

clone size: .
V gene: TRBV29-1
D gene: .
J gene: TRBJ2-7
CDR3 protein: CSVAGSYEQYF
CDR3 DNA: TGCAGCGTGGCGGGTTCCTACGAGCAGTACTTC

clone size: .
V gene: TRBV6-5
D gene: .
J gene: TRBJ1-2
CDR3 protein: CASSYSRSYGYTF
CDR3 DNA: TGTGCCAGCAGTTACTCACGGTCCTATGGCTACACCTTC

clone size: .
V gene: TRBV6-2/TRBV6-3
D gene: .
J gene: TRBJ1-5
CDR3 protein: CASSQGQPQHF
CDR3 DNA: TGTGCCAGCAGTCAGGGTCAGCCCCAGCATTTT

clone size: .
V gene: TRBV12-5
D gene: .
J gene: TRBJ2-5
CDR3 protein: CASGLQGSETQYF
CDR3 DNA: TGTGCTAGTGGTTTACAGGGATCGGAGACCCAGTACTTC

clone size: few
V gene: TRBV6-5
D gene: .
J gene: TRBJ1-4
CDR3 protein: CASSYLGQPEKLFF
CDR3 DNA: TGTGCCAGCAGTTACCTAGGACAGCCTGAAAAACTGTTTTTT

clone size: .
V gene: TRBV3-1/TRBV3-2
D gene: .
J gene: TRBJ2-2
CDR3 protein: CASSQGQAPPGELFF
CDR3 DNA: TGTGCCAGCAGCCAAGGCCAGGCCCCTCCCGGGGAGCTGTTTTTT

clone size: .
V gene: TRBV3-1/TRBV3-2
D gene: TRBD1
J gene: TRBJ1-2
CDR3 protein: CASSQGDRGRIGYTF
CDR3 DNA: TGTGCCAGCAGCCAAGGGGACAGGGGGCGTATTGGCTACACCTTC

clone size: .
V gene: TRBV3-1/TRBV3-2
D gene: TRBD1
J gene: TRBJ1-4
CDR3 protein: CASSQDRTGGSKEKLFF
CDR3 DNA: TGTGCCAGCAGCCAAGATCGGACAGGGGGTAGCAAGGAAAAACTGTTTTTT

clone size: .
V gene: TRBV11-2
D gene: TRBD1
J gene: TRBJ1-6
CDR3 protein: CASSLGGTARSSYNSPLHF
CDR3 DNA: TGTGCCAGCAGCTTAGGGGGGACAGCGCGTAGCTCCTATAATTCACCCCTCCACTTT

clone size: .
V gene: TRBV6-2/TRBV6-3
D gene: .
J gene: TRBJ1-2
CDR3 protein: CASSYPSSGTYGYTF
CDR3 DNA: TGTGCCAGCAGTTACCCATCCTCAGGCACCTATGGCTACACCTTC

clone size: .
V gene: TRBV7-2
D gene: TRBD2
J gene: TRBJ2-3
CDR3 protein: CASSLQGGGADTQYF
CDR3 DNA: TGTGCCAGCAGCTTACAAGGCGGGGGGGCAGATACGCAGTATTTT

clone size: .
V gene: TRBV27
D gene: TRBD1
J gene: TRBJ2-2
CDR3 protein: CASSRDRATGELFF
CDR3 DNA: TGTGCCAGCTCCCGGGACAGGGCCACCGGGGAGCTGTTTTTT

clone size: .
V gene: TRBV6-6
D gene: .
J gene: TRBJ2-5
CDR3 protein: CASSFSTQGETQYF
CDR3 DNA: TGTGCCAGCAGTTTTTCTACACAGGGAGAGACCCAGTACTTC

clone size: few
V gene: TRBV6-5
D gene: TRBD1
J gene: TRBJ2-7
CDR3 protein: CASAQTGGSYEQYF
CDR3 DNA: TGTGCCAGCGCTCAGACAGGGGGCTCCTACGAGCAGTACTTC

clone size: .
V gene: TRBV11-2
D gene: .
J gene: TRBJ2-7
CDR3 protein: CASSLGPGTYEQYF
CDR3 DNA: TGTGCCAGCAGCTTAGGTCCAGGGACCTACGAGCAGTACTTC

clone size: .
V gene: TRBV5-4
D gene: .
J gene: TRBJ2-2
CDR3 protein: CATGWRGGTGELFF
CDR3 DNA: TGTGCCACCGGGTGGAGGGGGGGTACCGGGGAGCTGTTTTTT

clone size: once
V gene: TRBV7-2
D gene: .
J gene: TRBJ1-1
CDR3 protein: CASSARDVARRTEAFF
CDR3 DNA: TGTGCCAGCAGCGCGCGGGACGTTGCCCGGCGCACTGAAGCTTTCTTT

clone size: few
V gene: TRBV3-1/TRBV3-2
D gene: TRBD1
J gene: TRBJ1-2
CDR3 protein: CASSQRTGALGGYTF
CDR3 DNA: TGTGCCAGCAGCCAAAGGACAGGTGCCCTAGGAGGCTACACCTTC

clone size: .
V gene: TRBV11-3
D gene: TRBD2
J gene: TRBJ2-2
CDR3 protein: CASSGAGRDTGELFF
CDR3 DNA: TGTGCCAGCAGCGGGGCGGGGAGGGACACCGGGGAGCTGTTTTTT

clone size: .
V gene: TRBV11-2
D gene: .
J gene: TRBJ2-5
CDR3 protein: CASSSSLGGAEETQYF
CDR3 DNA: TGTGCCAGCAGCTCCAGTCTGGGCGGGGCGGAAGAGACCCAGTACTTC

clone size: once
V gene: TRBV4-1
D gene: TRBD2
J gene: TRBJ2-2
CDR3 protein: CASSQPGRGNTGELFF
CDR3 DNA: TGCGCCAGCAGCCAACCAGGGAGGGGGAACACCGGGGAGCTGTTTTTT

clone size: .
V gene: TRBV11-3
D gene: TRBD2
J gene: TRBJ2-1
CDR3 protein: CASSLGGRGGGDGHEQFF
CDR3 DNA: TGTGCCAGCAGCTTAGGAGGTCGGGGGGGCGGCGACGGGCATGAGCAGTTCTTC

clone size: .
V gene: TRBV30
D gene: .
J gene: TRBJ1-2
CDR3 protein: CAWREGGYGYTF
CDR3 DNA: TGTGCCTGGAGAGAGGGTGGCTATGGCTACACCTTC

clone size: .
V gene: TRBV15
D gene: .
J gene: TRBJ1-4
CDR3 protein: CATSRDPREKLFF
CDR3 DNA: TGTGCCACCAGCAGAGATCCCAGGGAAAAACTGTTTTTT

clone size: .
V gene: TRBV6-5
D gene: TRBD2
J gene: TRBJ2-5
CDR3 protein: CASRFGTSGEETQYF
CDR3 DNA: TGTGCCAGCAGATTCGGGACTAGCGGGGAAGAGACCCAGTACTTC

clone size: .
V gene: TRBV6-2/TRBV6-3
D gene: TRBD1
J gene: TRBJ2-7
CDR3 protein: CASSLGGTSYEQYF
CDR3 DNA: TGTGCCAGCAGCCTAGGGGGCACATCCTACGAGCAGTACTTC

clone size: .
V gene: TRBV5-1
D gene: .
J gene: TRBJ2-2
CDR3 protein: CASSSGDINTGELFF
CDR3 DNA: TGCGCCAGCAGCTCTGGGGACATCAACACCGGGGAGCTGTTTTTT